This entry lists 27 T cell receptor beta chains sequenced from one sample in a study of CD8 T cells in ankylosing spondylitis. From the 5' RACE reads, TCRdb called clonotypes with MiXCR, one entry per CDR3 protein. Among 150,000 to 200,000 distinct CDR3 sequences listed, 10% to 15% were seen once. The material sequenced was blood, either unsorted or a sorted T cell fraction (not recorded which). The source is a female donor with ankylosing spondylitis or in good health (not recorded which).

The chain recombines TRBV12-3 or TRBV12-4 with TRBJ1-1, with D maybe TRBD1 (6 bases). V gave up 3 bases and J gave up 10 bases, with 12 bases separating them. The CDR3 is made up of 12 amino acids. CDR3 sequence: CASSFGGGGAFF. The CDR3 DNA follows: TGTGCCAGCAGTTTCGGGGGAGGGGGAGCTTTCTTT.

This clonotype was observed many times. The rearrangement links TRBV11-2 to TRBJ2-3, with 8 bases matching TRBD1. The CDR3 totals 17 residues. Trimming cost V 0 bases and J 7 bases; bases outside gene matches: 12. Germline CDR1 SGHAT, CDR2 FQNNGV. CDR3 in amino acids: CASSLDGRGRSWHTQYF. In nucleotides, the CDR3 is TGTGCCAGCAGCTTAGATGGCAGGGGGCGGTCCTGGCATACGCAGTATTTT.

This clonotype was detected many times. The chain joins TRBV11-2 to TRBJ1-5; D call uncertain. The germline V and J ends were trimmed by 1 base and 6 bases, with 13 bases remaining between them. CDR3 size: 15 residues. CDR1 and CDR2 from the germline V gene are SGHAT and FQNNGV. Here the CDR3 DNA reads TGTGCCAGCAGCTTAGGTGGTGCAGACTCTCAGCCCCAGCATTTT. Translation: CASSLGGADSQPQHF.

This chain joins TRBV7-2 and TRBJ2-5, with D hard to call. The germline V gene encodes CDR1 SGHTA and CDR2 FQGNSA. V gave up 4 bases and J gave up 1 base, with 13 bases separating them. This CDR3 is built from 15 residues. DNA of the CDR3: TGTGCCAGCAGCTCCACCCCAGCCATCCAAGAGACCCAGTACTTC. As protein: CASSSTPAIQETQYF.

This clonotype has ten or more counts. The rearrangement links TRBV5-1 to TRBJ2-7; D may be TRBD2 (5 bases). CDR1 is SGHRS, CDR2 YFSETQ, per germline. This CDR3 is built from 16 residues. V lost 3 bases to trimming and J lost 1 base, with 17 bases between them. In DNA, the CDR3 is TGCGCCAGCAGCTCTGACCGAGGCGGGTTGTCCTACGAGCAGTACTTC. Protein product: CASSSDRGGLSYEQYF.

Only one count was recorded for this clonotype. A much larger clone sits a single nucleotide away, making a read error possible. The chain recombines TRBV12-3 or TRBV12-4 with TRBJ2-1; a possible D gene is TRBD2 (6 bases). Trimming took off 7 bases at V and 5 bases at J, with 12 bases between the two ends. The CDR3 extends over 13 amino acids. The CDR3 reads CASMGGTHNEQFF. As DNA, the CDR3 is TGTGCCAGCATGGGCGGGACCCACAATGAGCAGTTCTTC.

This clonotype showed up many times. This rearrangement joins TRBV20-1 to TRBJ2-7, with D unresolved. Trimming took 7 bases from V and 0 from J, leaving 13 bases between them. CDR3 size: 13 residues. The germline CDR1 and CDR2 sequences are DFQATT and SNEGSKA (reference sequence). The CDR3 nucleotides read TGCAGTGTGCCAGGCGAGAGCTCCTACGAGCAGTACTTC. Protein: CSVPGESSYEQYF.

V and J are TRBV29-1 and TRBJ1-5; 8 bases match TRBD1. The CDR3 spans 11 residues. V shed 5 bases, J shed 11 bases, and the junction held 5 bases outside the gene matches. Germline V gene lookup returns CDR1 SQVTM and CDR2 ANQGSEA. The CDR3, as DNA: TGCAGCGTTTACGACAGGGGAGCCCAGCATTTT. Translated, it gives CSVYDRGAQHF.

This clonotype was seen only a few times. This chain joins TRBV20-1 and TRBJ2-1, with 7 bases aligning to TRBD2. The germline CDR1 and CDR2 sequences are DFQATT and SNEGSKA (reference sequence). There are 13 residues in the CDR3. The CDR3 here is CSPRTRRNNEQFF. The CDR3 DNA sequence: TGCAGCCCCCGGACTAGGAGAAACAATGAGCAGTTCTTC.

This clonotype was found many times. The V call is TRBV4-3, the J call TRBJ2-4, with TRBD1 matching over 9 bases. The CDR3 loop spans 16 amino acids. Germline-derived CDR1 and CDR2 are LGHNA and YSLEER. V dropped 3 bases and J dropped 8; count of bases not matched to a gene: 11. CDR3 sequence (DNA): TGCGCCAGCAGCCAGGGGACAGGGATGGAGGGGGACATTCAGTACTTC. Translating gives CASSQGTGMEGDIQYF.

This clonotype was counted at least ten times. V gene TRBV28 combines with J gene TRBJ2-2, with TRBD2 matching 11 bases. The CDR3 runs to 16 residues. Germline CDR1 MDHEN, CDR2 SYDVKM. J lost 0 bases, V lost 6 bases, and 3 bases had no gene match. The CDR3 DNA sequence: TGTGCCAGCAGACTAGCGGGGGATGCGAACACCGGGGAGCTGTTTTTT. It encodes CASRLAGDANTGELFF.

This clonotype was detected a few times. This rearrangement joins TRBV7-2 to TRBJ2-1, with D possibly being TRBD1 or TRBD2 (5 bases each). Trimming shortened V by 1 base and J by 2 bases, and 9 bases separated the two germline ends. This CDR3 contains 15 residues. Germline V lookup: CDR1 SGHTA, CDR2 FQGNSA. The CDR3 region is CASSLGVGPYNEQFF. The CDR3 DNA is TGTGCCAGCAGCTTAGGTGTGGGACCCTACAATGAGCAGTTCTTC.

The chain recombines TRBV5-6 with TRBJ2-1; possibly TRBD1 for D (5 bases). The germline V and J ends were trimmed by 4 bases and 6 bases, with 17 bases remaining between them. This CDR3 has 15 amino acids. Germline-derived CDR1 and CDR2 are SGHDT and YYEEEE. The CDR3 DNA reads TGTGCCAGCAGCCCCTACCAGACAGCTTCCAATGAGCAGTTCTTC. Its protein is CASSPYQTASNEQFF.

This clonotype was picked up a small number of times. The genes are TRBV6-1 and TRBJ1-2, with 7 bases that match TRBD1. Losses at the gene ends were 5 bases for V and 4 bases for J; bases not matched to a gene: 4. Germline V gene data show CDR1 as MNHNS and CDR2 as SASEGT. CDR3 length: 13 residues. The chain's CDR3 is CASSNTGVYGYTF. CDR3 DNA sequence: TGTGCCAGCAGTAATACAGGGGTCTATGGCTACACCTTC.

This clonotype was detected ten times or more. The genes are TRBV7-8 and TRBJ2-1; tentative D call: TRBD2 (6 bases). Per the germline V gene, CDR1 is SGHVS and CDR2 is FQNEAQ. V was cut by 4 bases and J by 0 bases, with 16 bases left in between. The CDR3 has 17 amino acids. This CDR3 reads CASSSHRGYSSYNEQFF. For the CDR3, the DNA is TGTGCCAGCAGCTCCCATCGGGGGTACAGCTCCTACAATGAGCAGTTCTTC.

The sample holds many counts of this clonotype. The V and J genes are TRBV20-1 and TRBJ2-1; a weak D match, TRBD2 (6 bases). There are 15 residues in the CDR3. The V gene lost 0 bases and the J gene lost 4 bases, with 13 bases spanning the gap. Germline assignment: CDR1 DFQATT and CDR2 SNEGSKA (reference sequence). The CDR3 DNA is TGCAGTGCTAGAGACATAGCGGCTAAATACAATGAGCAGTTCTTC. Translation gives CSARDIAAKYNEQFF.

This clonotype has a count of ten or more. V and J are TRBV5-1 and TRBJ2-1; possibly TRBD2 for D (5 bases). This CDR3 region has 13 residues. The germline gives CDR1 SGHRS, CDR2 YFSETQ. The V gene lost 0 bases and the J gene lost 16 bases, with 17 bases spanning the gap. CDR3 bases: TGCGCCAGCAGCTTGGGGTACACTAGGACCACTTTCTTC. Protein: CASSLGYTRTTFF.

The genes are TRBV7-9 and TRBJ2-7; 9 positions agree with TRBD2. The CDR3 contains 16 residues. V lost 11 bases to trimming and J lost 0 bases; unmatched junction nucleotides: 14. From germline, CDR1 is SEHNR and CDR2 FQNEAQ (reference sequence). The CDR3 here is CAVDTTSGPFSYEQYF. As DNA, the CDR3 is TGTGCCGTAGACACCACTAGCGGGCCTTTCTCCTACGAGCAGTACTTC.

This clonotype was seen ten or more times. The J gene is TRBJ2-1, the V gene TRBV7-9, with TRBD2 as a possible D gene (6 bases). Germline CDR1 and CDR2: SEHNR and FQNEAQ (reference sequence). The CDR3 consists of 13 residues. With 0 bases removed from V and 9 bases from J, the gap between germline ends came to 9 bases. The DNA for the CDR3 is TGTGCCAGCAGCTTAGCGGACGGGGGTGAGCAGTTCTTC. It encodes CASSLADGGEQFF.

This clonotype was counted a few times. The chain has TRBV5-8 and TRBJ1-1, with 8 bases identical to TRBD1. The V gene end was trimmed by 9 bases and the J gene end by 0 bases; junction bases not matched to a gene: 7. The CDR3 is 14 amino acids. The V gene's germline CDR1 is SGHTS and CDR2 YDEGEE. In DNA form, the CDR3 reads TGTGCCACCCGACAGGGGCTGTTGAACACTGAAGCTTTCTTT. Its translation: CATRQGLLNTEAFF.

This clonotype was recorded a few times. The CDR3: CASSTGGRTQYF. CDR3 coding DNA: TGTGCCAGCAGTACAGGGGGACGGACGCAGTATTTT. The V call is TRBV28, the J call TRBJ2-3; the match to TRBD1 covers 8 bases. V shed 5 bases and J 9 bases; nucleotides not matched to a gene: 4. From germline, CDR1 is MDHEN and CDR2 SYDVKM. The CDR3 has 12 residues.

The chain joins TRBV7-2 to TRBJ1-4, with D perhaps matching TRBD1 (5 bases). There are 16 residues in the CDR3. Trimming took 5 bases from V and 12 from J, leaving 25 bases between them. Germline V gives CDR1 SGHTA, CDR2 FQGNSA. The CDR3 here is CASSSTRGVFGGELFF. CDR3 nucleotide sequence: TGTGCCAGCAGCAGTACAAGGGGCGTCTTTGGCGGAGAACTGTTTTTT.

This clonotype appeared many times. This chain connects TRBV6-1 to TRBJ1-5; D is perhaps TRBD1 (5 bases). The CDR3 loop spans 16 amino acids. V was trimmed by 4 bases and J by 7 bases, leaving 20 bases between them. Germline V CDR1 and CDR2: MNHNS, SASEGT. The CDR3 is CASSAPKGAGPQPQHF. CDR3 DNA: TGTGCCAGCAGTGCACCGAAAGGGGCAGGGCCCCAGCCCCAGCATTTT.

This clonotype was seen many times. The V and J genes are TRBV29-1 and TRBJ2-2; the D gene could be TRBD1 or TRBD2 (7 bases each). Trimming left V 0 bases short and J 2 bases short, with 16 bases between. This CDR3 contains 17 residues. Per the germline V gene, CDR1 is SQVTM and CDR2 is ANQGSEA. The CDR3 nucleotides read TGCAGCGTTGAAGACTCGGGGGGACAGAGCAACACCGGGGAGCTGTTTTTT. It specifies CSVEDSGGQSNTGELFF.

This clonotype was picked up many times. The DNA of the CDR3 is TGCGCCAGCGCCATTATTCCGGGACTTGGCACAGATACGCAGTATTTT. As protein: CASAIIPGLGTDTQYF. The chain joins TRBV5-1 to TRBJ2-3, with D perhaps matching TRBD2 (6 bases). V lost 7 bases, J lost 1 base, and 19 bases lay in between. The CDR3 extends over 16 amino acids. In germline, CDR1 is SGHRS, CDR2 YFSETQ.

This clonotype occurred many times. The chain couples TRBV5-5 to TRBJ2-6; D ambiguous. Germline V gene sequence: CDR1 SGHKS, CDR2 YYEKEE (reference sequence). V gave up 0 bases and J gave up 0 bases, with 7 bases separating them. This CDR3 region has 16 residues. The CDR3 region is CASSLAANSGANVLTF. In DNA form, the CDR3 reads TGTGCCAGCAGCTTGGCAGCCAACTCTGGGGCCAACGTCCTGACTTTC. The entire variable domain, with the rest obtained from reference TRBV5-5 and TRBJ2-6, is as follows: DAGVTQSPTHLIKTRGQQVTLRCSPISGHKSVSWYQQVLGQGPQFIFQYYEKEERGRGNFPDRFSARQFPNYSSELNVNALLLGDSALYLCASSLAANSGANVLTFGAGSRLTVL.

This clonotype was observed many times. The chain has TRBV4-3 and TRBJ2-7; D uncertain. This CDR3 has 16 residues. Trimming removed 0 bases from V and 2 bases from J, with 14 bases in between. Looked up from germline, CDR1 is LGHNA and CDR2 is YSLEER. CDR3: CASSQEARAIPYEQYF. In nucleotides, the CDR3 is TGCGCCAGCAGCCAAGAAGCGAGAGCTATACCCTACGAGCAGTACTTC.